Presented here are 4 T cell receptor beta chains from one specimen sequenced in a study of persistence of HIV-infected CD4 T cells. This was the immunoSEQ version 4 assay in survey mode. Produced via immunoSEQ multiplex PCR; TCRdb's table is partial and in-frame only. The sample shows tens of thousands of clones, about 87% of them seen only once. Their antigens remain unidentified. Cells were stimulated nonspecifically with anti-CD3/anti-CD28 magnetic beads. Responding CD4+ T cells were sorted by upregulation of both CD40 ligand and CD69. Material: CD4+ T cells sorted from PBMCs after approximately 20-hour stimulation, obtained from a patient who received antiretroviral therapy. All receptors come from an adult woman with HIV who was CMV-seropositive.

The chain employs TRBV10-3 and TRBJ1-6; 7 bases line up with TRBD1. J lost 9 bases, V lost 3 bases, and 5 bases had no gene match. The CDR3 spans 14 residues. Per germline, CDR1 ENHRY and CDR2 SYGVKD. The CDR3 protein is CAISDNRGTSPLHF. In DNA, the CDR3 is TGTGCCATCAGTGATAACAGGGGTACTTCACCCCTCCACTTT.

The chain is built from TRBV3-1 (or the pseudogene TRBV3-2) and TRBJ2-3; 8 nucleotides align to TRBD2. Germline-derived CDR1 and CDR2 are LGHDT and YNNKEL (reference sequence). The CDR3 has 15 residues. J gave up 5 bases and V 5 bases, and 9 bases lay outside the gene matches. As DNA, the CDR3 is TGTGCCAGCAGCGAACGGGGGGGCGAAGTAGATACGCAGTATTTT. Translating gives CASSERGGEVDTQYF.

The CDR3 DNA follows: TGTGCCAGCAGCTCCGGGACACTCCCTGGAGGCACAGATACGCAGTATTTT. Protein: CASSSGTLPGGTDTQYF. This sequence joins TRBV6-2 or TRBV6-3 and TRBJ2-3, with D tentatively TRBD1 (6 bases). The CDR3 runs 17 residues. CDR1 is MNHEY and CDR2 is SVGEGT in the germline V gene. The V end was cut by 6 bases, the J end by 1 base, with 20 bases between.

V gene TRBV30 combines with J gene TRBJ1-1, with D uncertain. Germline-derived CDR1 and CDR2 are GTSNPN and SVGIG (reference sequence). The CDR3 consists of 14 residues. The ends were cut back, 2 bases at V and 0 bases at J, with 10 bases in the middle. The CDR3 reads CAWSPDSLNTEAFF. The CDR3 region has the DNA TGTGCCTGGAGTCCGGACTCCCTGAACACTGAAGCTTTCTTT.